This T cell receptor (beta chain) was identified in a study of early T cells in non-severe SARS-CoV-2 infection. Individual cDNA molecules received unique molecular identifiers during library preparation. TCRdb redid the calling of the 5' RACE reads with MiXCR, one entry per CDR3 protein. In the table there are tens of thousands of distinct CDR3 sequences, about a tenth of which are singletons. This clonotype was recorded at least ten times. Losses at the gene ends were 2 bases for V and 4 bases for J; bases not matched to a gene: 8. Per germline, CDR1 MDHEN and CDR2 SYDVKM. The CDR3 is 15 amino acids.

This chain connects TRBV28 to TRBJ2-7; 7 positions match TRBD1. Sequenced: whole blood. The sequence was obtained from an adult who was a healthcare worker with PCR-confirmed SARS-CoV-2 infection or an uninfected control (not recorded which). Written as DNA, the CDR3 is TGTGCCAGCAGTTTAGTCGGGACAGCCCTTTACGAGCAGTACTTC. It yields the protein CASSLVGTALYEQYF. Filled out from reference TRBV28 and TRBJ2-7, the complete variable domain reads DVKVTQSSRYLVKRTGEKVFLECVQDMDHENMFWYRQDPGLGLRLIYFSYDVKMKEKGDIPEGYSVSREKKERFSLILESASTNQTSMYLCASSLVGTALYEQYFGPGTRLTVT.